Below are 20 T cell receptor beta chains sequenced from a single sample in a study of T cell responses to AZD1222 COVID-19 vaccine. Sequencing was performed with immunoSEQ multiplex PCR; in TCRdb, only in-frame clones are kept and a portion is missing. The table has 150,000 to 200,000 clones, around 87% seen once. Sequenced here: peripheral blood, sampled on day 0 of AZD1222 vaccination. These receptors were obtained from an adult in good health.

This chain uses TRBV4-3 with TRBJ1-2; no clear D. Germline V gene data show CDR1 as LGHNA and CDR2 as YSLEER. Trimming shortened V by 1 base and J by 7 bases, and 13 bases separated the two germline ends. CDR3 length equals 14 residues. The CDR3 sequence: CASSQALGAGGYTF. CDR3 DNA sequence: TGCGCCAGCAGCCAAGCTCTGGGAGCAGGTGGCTACACCTTC.

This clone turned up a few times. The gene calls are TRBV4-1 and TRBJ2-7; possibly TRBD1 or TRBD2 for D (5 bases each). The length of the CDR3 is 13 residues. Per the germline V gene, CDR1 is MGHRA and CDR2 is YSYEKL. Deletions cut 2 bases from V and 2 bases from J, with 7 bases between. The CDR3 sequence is CASSQMGAYEQYF. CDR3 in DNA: TGCGCCAGCAGCCAAATGGGGGCCTACGAGCAGTACTTC.

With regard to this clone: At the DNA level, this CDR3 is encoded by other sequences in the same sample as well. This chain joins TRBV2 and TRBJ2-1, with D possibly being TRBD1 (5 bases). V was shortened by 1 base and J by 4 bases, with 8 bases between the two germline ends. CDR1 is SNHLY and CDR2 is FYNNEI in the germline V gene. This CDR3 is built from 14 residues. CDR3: CASSEGQGYNEQFF. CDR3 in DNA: TGTGCCAGCAGTGAAGGCCAGGGATACAATGAGCAGTTCTTC.

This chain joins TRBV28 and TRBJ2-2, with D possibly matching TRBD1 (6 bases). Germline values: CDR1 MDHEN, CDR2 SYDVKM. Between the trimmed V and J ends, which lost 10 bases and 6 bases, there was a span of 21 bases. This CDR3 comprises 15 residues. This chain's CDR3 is CATSGSATGPGELFF. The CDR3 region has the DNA TGTGCCACCTCGGGGTCAGCGACAGGCCCCGGGGAGCTGTTTTTT.

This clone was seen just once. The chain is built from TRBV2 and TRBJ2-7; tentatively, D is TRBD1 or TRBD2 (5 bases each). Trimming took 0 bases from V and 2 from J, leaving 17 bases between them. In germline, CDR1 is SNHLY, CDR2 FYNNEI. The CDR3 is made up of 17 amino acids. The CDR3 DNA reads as TGTGCCAGCAGTGAAGCCCCGGCCGGGGACGGAACCTACGAGCAGTACTTC. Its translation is CASSEAPAGDGTYEQYF.

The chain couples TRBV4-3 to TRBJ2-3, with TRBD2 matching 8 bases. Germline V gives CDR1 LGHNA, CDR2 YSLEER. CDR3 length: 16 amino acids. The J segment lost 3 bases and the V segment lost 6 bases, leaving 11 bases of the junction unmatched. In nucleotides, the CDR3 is TGCGCCAGCAGTGAGTCCAGCGGGGGATGGACAGATACGCAGTATTTT. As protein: CASSESSGGWTDTQYF.

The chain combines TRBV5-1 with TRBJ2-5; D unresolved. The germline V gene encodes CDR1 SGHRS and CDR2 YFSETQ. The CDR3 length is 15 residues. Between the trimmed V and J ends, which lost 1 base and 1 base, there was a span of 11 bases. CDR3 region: CASSLRVRSQETQYF. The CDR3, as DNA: TGCGCCAGCAGCTTGCGGGTACGGTCCCAAGAGACCCAGTACTTC.

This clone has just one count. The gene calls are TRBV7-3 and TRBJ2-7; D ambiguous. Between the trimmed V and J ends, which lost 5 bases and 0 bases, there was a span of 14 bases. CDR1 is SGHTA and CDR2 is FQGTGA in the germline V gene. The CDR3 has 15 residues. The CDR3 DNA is TGTGCCAGCAGCCCCCGAGCCCCACTCTCCTACGAGCAGTACGTC. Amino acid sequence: CASSPRAPLSYEQYV.

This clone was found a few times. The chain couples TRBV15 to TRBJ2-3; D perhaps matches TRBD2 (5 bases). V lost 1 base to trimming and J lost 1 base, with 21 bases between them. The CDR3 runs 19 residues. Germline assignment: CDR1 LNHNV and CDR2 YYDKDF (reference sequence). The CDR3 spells CATSRAQREPWKGTDTQYF. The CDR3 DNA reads TGTGCCACCAGCAGAGCTCAAAGGGAGCCATGGAAGGGCACAGATACGCAGTATTTT.

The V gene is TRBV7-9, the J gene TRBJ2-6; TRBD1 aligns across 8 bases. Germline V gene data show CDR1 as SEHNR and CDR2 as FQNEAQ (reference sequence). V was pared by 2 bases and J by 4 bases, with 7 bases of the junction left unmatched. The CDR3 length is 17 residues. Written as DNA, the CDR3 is TGTGCCAGCAGCTTAAGCCAGGGGGCGGCGGGGGCCAACGTCCTGACTTTC. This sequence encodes CASSLSQGAAGANVLTF.

This CDR3 reads CASSLRGGEAFF. The CDR3 nucleotides read TGTGCCAGCAGCCTACGGGGAGGTGAAGCTTTCTTT. The chain carries TRBV11-1 and TRBJ1-1; the D is unclear. CDR1 SGHAT and CDR2 FQDESV come from the germline V gene (reference sequence). The CDR3 contains 12 residues. V lost 5 bases, J lost 7 bases, and 11 bases lay in between.

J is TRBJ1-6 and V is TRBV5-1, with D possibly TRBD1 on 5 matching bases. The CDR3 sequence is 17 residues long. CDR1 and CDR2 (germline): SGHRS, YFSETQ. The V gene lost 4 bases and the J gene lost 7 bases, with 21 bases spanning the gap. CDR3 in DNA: TGCGCCAGCAGCGCGGGGCGGGACCTCCGAGGCAATTCACCCCTCCACTTT. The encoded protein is CASSAGRDLRGNSPLHF. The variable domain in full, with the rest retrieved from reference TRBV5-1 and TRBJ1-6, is KAGVTQTPRYLIKTRGQQVTLSCSPISGHRSVSWYQQTPGQGLQFLFEYFSETQRNKGNFPGRFSGRQFSNSRSEMNVSTLELGDSALYLCASSAGRDLRGNSPLHFGNGTRLTVT.

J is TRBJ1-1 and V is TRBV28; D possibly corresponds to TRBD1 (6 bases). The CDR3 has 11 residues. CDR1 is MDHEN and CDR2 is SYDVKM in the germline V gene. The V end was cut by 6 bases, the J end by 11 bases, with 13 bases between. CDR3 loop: CASSRDRIAFF. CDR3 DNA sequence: TGTGCCAGCAGCCGCGACAGGATTGCTTTCTTT.

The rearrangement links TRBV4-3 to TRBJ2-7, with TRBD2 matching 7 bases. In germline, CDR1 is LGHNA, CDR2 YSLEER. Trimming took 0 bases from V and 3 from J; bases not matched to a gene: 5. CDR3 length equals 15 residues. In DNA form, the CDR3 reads TGCGCCAGCAGCCAAGAGGAGCGGGGATACTACGAGCAGTACTTC. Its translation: CASSQEERGYYEQYF.

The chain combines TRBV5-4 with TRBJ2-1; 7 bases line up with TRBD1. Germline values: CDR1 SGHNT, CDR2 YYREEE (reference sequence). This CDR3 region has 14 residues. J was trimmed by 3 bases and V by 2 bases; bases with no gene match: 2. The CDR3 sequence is CASSLGTDYNEQFF. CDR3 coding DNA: TGTGCCAGCAGCTTAGGGACAGACTACAATGAGCAGTTCTTC.

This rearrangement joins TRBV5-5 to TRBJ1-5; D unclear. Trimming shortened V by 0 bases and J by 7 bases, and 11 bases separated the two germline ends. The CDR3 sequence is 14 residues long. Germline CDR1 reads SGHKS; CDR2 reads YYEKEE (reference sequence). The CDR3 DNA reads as TGTGCCAGCAGCTTGGGTGGGAGAGGCCAGCCCCAGCATTTT. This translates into CASSLGGRGQPQHF.

The CDR3: CASSVSGVHEKLFF. Here the CDR3 DNA reads TGTGCCAGCAGCGTATCAGGCGTTCACGAAAAACTGTTTTTT. This chain links TRBV9 with TRBJ1-4; D is undetermined. CDR1 and CDR2 (germline): SGDLS, YYNGEE. Trimming shortened V by 1 base and J by 8 bases, and 12 bases separated the two germline ends. This CDR3 is built from 14 residues.

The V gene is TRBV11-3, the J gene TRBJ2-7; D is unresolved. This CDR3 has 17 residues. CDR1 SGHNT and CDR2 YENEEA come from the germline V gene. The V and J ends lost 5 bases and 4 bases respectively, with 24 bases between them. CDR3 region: CASSLMMVPGRQYEQYV. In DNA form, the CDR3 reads TGTGCCAGCAGCCTTATGATGGTTCCCGGACGCCAGTACGAGCAGTACGTC.

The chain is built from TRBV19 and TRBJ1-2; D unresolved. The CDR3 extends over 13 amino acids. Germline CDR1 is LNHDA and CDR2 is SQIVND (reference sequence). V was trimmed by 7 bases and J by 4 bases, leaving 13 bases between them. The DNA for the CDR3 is TGTGCCAGTACCAGTGCGCGGGGCTATGGCTACACCTTC. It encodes CASTSARGYGYTF. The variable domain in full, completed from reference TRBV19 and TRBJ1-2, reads DGGITQSPKYLFRKEGQNVTLSCEQNLNHDAMYWYRQDPGQGLRLIYYSQIVNDFQKGDIAEGYSVSREKKESFPLTVTSAQKNPTAFYLCASTSARGYGYTFGSGTRLTVV.

In DNA form, the CDR3 reads TGTGCCTGGAGTGTACGGGGACAGGGGGCGGTCTATGGCTACACCTTC. It specifies CAWSVRGQGAVYGYTF. The V gene is TRBV30, the J gene TRBJ1-2, with 12 nucleotides matching TRBD1. The CDR3 contains 16 residues. Trimming took 0 bases from V and 4 from J; bases not matched to a gene: 6. The V gene's germline CDR1 is GTSNPN and CDR2 SVGIG (reference sequence).